This T cell receptor beta chain was retrieved from a study of blood T cell repertoires in COVID-19. Study in general: Researchers got acute and convalescent COVID-19 samples from the United States, Italy and Spain.

All enrollees were about 18 to 89 years old and from roughly 26 US areas. The study assigned cohorts using participant-reported clinical history. Original analysis: Quantification of nucleated cells was approximated via reference gene primer amplification. Libraries were prepared by immunoSEQ multiplex PCR; TCRdb keeps only in-frame clonotypes and omits some of them. For V, J and clone size, that table is used; D and trimming come from the DNA. The sample yields roughly 400,000 clones, around 91% seen once. The CDR3 runs 16 residues. V lost 8 bases and J 5 bases, leaving 22 bases between the germline ends. Germline V CDR1 and CDR2: LNHDA, SQIVND (reference sequence).

The sequencing input was PBMCs or T cells enriched from blood (not recorded which). This sequence joins TRBV19 and TRBJ1-5, with D perhaps matching TRBD1 (5 bases). This clonotype was obtained from a man younger than 35 who had recovered from COVID-19. The CDR3 reads CASSPLQGTVYQPQHF. In DNA, the CDR3 is TGTGCCAGTTCCCCCCTTCAGGGAACGGTCTATCAGCCCCAGCATTTT.